These 17 T cell receptor beta chains were sequenced from one sample in a study of Tregs in tolerant kidney transplant recipients. This table comes from immunoSEQ multiplex PCR, and its TCRdb copy is limited to in-frame clones, with some not included. This table lists about 6,300 clones. Mixed chimerism was transient after nonmyeloablative marrow transplants from related graft donors. This specimen was CD4+ T cells from blood (PBMCs), taken 6 months after the transplant. The receptor source for this set is a human patient who received a combined kidney and bone marrow transplant. A share of the T cells may be of graft donor origin.

Of note for this clone: The read is 3 residues too short to cover the CDR3 end, so that end is filled in from the germline J gene. This chain links TRBV29-1 with TRBJ2-7; 9 bases align to TRBD1. Losses at the gene ends were 6 bases for V and 5 bases for J; bases not matched to a gene: 5. Germline CDR1 SQVTM, CDR2 ANQGSEA. The CDR3 length is 12 residues. The sequenced part of the CDR3 DNA is TGCAGCGTCGTAAGACAGGGGGACGAG. Protein: CSVVRQGDE. The full CDR3 reads CSVVRQGDEQYF.

CDR3 DNA (partial): TGTGCCAGCAGCCTACGGGCGGGAGATGTAGGTGAG. The encoded protein is CASSLRAGDVGE. The complete CDR3 reads CASSLRAGDVGEQFF. This chain joins TRBV7-9 and TRBJ2-1; 7 positions match TRBD2. Coverage ceases 3 residues before the CDR3 finishes, and the germline J gene fills in the end. Germline CDR1 SEHNR, CDR2 FQNEAQ (reference sequence). The trim removed 5 bases at V and 9 bases at J, leaving 13 bases unmatched. The CDR3 has 15 amino acids.

A remark on this clone: Read sequence stops 3 residues before the CDR3 end, and the germline J gene provides the missing end. The chain has TRBV28 and TRBJ2-7; 13 bases are shared with TRBD2. CDR1 and CDR2 from the germline V gene are MDHEN and SYDVKM. V gave up 3 bases and J gave up 3 bases; unmatched junction bases: 8. There are 17 residues in the CDR3. CDR3 amino acids: CASSFPTSGRAIYEQYF. The CDR3 bases that were read are TGTGCCAGCAGTTTTCCCACTAGCGGGAGGGCCATCTACGAG.

In the case of this clone: Coverage ceases 3 residues before the CDR3 finishes, and the germline J gene fills in the end. This rearrangement joins TRBV20-1 to TRBJ1-5; 9 bases fit TRBD1. CDR3 length equals 15 residues. V trimming: 3 bases; J trimming: 3 bases; junction bases outside the gene matches: 6. Germline CDR1 DFQATT, CDR2 SNEGSKA (reference sequence). CDR3: CSASTDRGDNQPQHF. The covered CDR3 bases are TGCAGTGCTAGTACGGACAGGGGCGACAATCAGCCC.

In the case of this clone: The sequenced fragment ends 3 residues before the CDR3 boundary, so the rest is inferred from the germline J gene. The chain joins TRBV10-3 to TRBJ2-7; D remains ambiguous. Deletions cut 6 bases from V and 2 bases from J, with 8 bases between. CDR3 size: 12 residues. Germline values: CDR1 ENHRY, CDR2 SYGVKD. The CDR3 reads CAISLDTYEQYF. The CDR3 bases that were read are TGTGCCATCAGCTTAGATACCTACGAG.

A note on this clone: The observed sequence ends 3 residues before the CDR3 terminus, with the missing tail filled in from the germline J gene. The V and J genes are TRBV11-2 and TRBJ2-5; unclear D gene. The CDR3 totals 15 residues. V was shortened by 7 bases and J by 1 base, with 16 bases between the two germline ends. Per the germline V gene, CDR1 is SGHAT and CDR2 is FQNNGV. The chain's CDR3 is CASTQSKGSQETQYF. The part of the CDR3 DNA that was read is TGTGCCAGCACCCAGAGTAAGGGTTCCCAAGAGACC.

Regarding this clone: The CDR3 is cut off 3 residues early in the read; its end comes from the germline J gene. The rearrangement links TRBV5-1 to TRBJ2-5; TRBD1 matches at 10 bases. Looked up from germline, CDR1 is SGHRS and CDR2 is YFSETQ. J lost 2 bases, V lost 4 bases, and 5 bases had no gene match. There are 15 residues in the CDR3. The CDR3 protein is CASSLGQGTQETQYF. The CDR3 bases that were read are TGCGCCAGCAGCCTGGGACAGGGGACTCAAGAGACC.

As for this clone: Read coverage stops 3 residues before the CDR3 terminus; the germline J gene supplies the remainder. This rearrangement joins TRBV30 to TRBJ1-6; possible D gene TRBD1, 6 bases. CDR3 length equals 12 residues. CDR1 GTSNPN and CDR2 SVGIG come from the germline V gene (reference sequence). Trimming took 2 bases from V and 10 from J, leaving 9 bases between them. The CDR3 spells CAWSYRESPLHF. CDR3 DNA, as far as it was read: TGTGCCTGGAGTTACAGGGAATCACCC.

For this clone: The CDR3 end lies 3 residues beyond the end of the read and is filled in from the germline J gene. This chain links TRBV18 with TRBJ1-3; the D gene is possibly TRBD1 (6 bases). The V gene's germline CDR1 is KGHSH and CDR2 LQKENI. Trimming stripped 3 bases from V and 2 bases from J, with 11 bases between. This CDR3 has 15 residues. This CDR3 is CASSPDRYPGNTIYF. The CDR3 DNA, read in part, is TGTGCCAGCTCACCGGACAGATACCCTGGAAACACC.

The CDR3 DNA, read in part, is TGTGCCAGTAGTCCCCAGACAGGGGACGCAACTAATGAAAAA. Its protein product is CASSPQTGDATNEK. The whole CDR3 region reads CASSPQTGDATNEKLFF. This chain links TRBV19 with TRBJ1-4, with TRBD1 matching over 8 bases. The CDR3 end falls 3 residues outside the read, so it is completed with the germline J gene. The V segment lost 5 bases and the J segment 0 bases; nucleotides outside the gene matches: 8. Germline assignment: CDR1 LNHDA and CDR2 SQIVND (reference sequence). The CDR3 contains 17 residues.

Comment on this clone: Read sequence stops 3 residues before the CDR3 end, and the germline J gene provides the missing end. The chain carries TRBV20-1 and TRBJ2-1; TRBD1 aligns across 10 bases. Germline lookup yields CDR1 DFQATT and CDR2 SNEGSKA (reference sequence). The CDR3 spans 14 residues. With 5 bases clipped from V and 6 bases from J, the junction kept 7 bases outside the gene matches. CDR3 protein: CSADPGQGINEQFF. Incomplete CDR3 DNA: TGCAGTGCTGATCCGGGACAGGGGATCAATGAG.

About this clone itself: The CDR3 end lies 3 residues beyond the end of the read and is filled in from the germline J gene. This chain connects TRBV7-8 to TRBJ2-3, with TRBD2 matching 11 bases. V was clipped by 4 bases and J by 3 bases; unmatched bases: 6. The CDR3 length is 16 residues. In germline, CDR1 is SGHVS, CDR2 FQNEAQ. Here the CDR3 reads CASSSTSGSVTDTQYF. The DNA read from the CDR3 is TGTGCCAGCAGCTCAACTAGCGGGAGTGTAACAGATACG.

Considering frequency, this clone is medium-sized. The covered CDR3 bases are TGCAGTGCCCGATTCCAGGATAGCACAGATACG. Protein: CSARFQDSTDT. The CDR3 as a whole reads CSARFQDSTDTQYF. The rearrangement uses TRBV20-1 and TRBJ2-3, with D unclear. The read finishes 3 residues shy of the CDR3 end, and the germline J gene is used to complete it. Between the trimmed V and J ends, which lost 6 bases and 0 bases, there was a span of 13 bases. Per germline, CDR1 DFQATT and CDR2 SNEGSKA (reference sequence). The CDR3 has 14 residues.

Considering frequency, this clone is medium-sized (0.01 to 0.1%). The read ends 3 residues shy of where the CDR3 ends; the end is completed using the germline J gene. The V gene is TRBV5-1, the J gene TRBJ2-7; 8 nucleotides agree with TRBD1. V trimming: 7 bases; J trimming: 4 bases; junction bases outside the gene matches: 10. This CDR3 region has 14 residues. Germline values: CDR1 SGHRS, CDR2 YFSETQ. The CDR3 sequence is CASEPGTGLYEQYF. The sequenced CDR3 bases are TGCGCCAGCGAACCCGGGACAGGATTATACGAG.

In regard to this clone: The CDR3 end lies 3 residues beyond the end of the read and is filled in from the germline J gene. This chain uses TRBV19 with TRBJ2-1; 10 bases are a match to TRBD2. This CDR3 is built from 15 residues. Germline assignment: CDR1 LNHDA and CDR2 SQIVND (reference sequence). V was pared by 5 bases and J by 6 bases, with 7 bases of the junction left unmatched. The chain's CDR3 is CASSQKGLASNEQFF. Partial CDR3 DNA: TGTGCCAGTAGTCAAAAGGGACTAGCGAGCAATGAG.

As concerns this clone: Read coverage stops 3 residues before the CDR3 terminus; the germline J gene supplies the remainder. The chain links TRBV7-8 to TRBJ2-7; D tentatively reads TRBD1 or TRBD2 (5 bases each). V gave up 5 bases and J gave up 1 base, with 21 bases separating them. Germline-derived CDR1 and CDR2 are SGHVS and FQNEAQ. There are 17 residues in the CDR3. CDR3 protein: CASSPRVRGAQSYEQYF. CDR3 DNA, as far as it was read: TGTGCCAGCAGCCCACGGGTGAGGGGCGCACAATCCTACGAG.

To note about this clone: The read terminates 3 residues ahead of where the CDR3 ends, so the germline J gene completes it. The chain has TRBV10-1 and TRBJ2-2; 10 bases agree with TRBD2. The ends lost 4 bases at V and 3 bases at J; junction bases unmatched: 14. Germline CDR1 and CDR2: WNHNN and SYGVQD (reference sequence). CDR3 length: 19 amino acids. The CDR3 here is CASSVWLAGVNMHTGELFF. CDR3 DNA, as far as it was read: TGCGCCAGCAGTGTGTGGCTAGCGGGAGTAAATATGCACACCGGGGAG.